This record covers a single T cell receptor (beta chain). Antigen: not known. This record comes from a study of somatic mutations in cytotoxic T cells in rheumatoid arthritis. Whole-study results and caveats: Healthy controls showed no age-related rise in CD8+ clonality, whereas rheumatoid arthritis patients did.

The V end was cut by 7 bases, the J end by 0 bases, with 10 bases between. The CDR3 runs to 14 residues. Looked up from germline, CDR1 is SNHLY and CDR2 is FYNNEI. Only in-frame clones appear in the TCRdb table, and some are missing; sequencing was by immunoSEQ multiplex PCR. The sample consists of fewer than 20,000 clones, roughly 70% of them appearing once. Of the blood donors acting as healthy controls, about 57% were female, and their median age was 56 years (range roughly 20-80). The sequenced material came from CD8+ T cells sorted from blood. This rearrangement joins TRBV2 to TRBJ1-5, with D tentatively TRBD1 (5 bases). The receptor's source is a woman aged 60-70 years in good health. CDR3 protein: CASNGGYSNQPQHF. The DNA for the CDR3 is TGTGCCAGCAATGGGGGATATAGCAATCAGCCCCAGCATTTT.